The rows below give T cell receptor beta chains drawn from one sample of a study of identical twins. From the 5' RACE reads, TCRdb called clonotypes with MiXCR, one entry per CDR3 protein. Of some 270,000 distinct CDR3 sequences in the sample, about 8.3% were seen once. The same data also contributed to another study, on yellow fever vaccine responses in identical twins.

Specimen: CD8+ T cells sorted from blood. Receptors originate from a woman aged 18 to 35 in good health. CDR3s include the opening cysteine and the closing phenylalanine or tryptophan.

CDR3 length	V gene	J gene	CDR3 protein
15	TRBV20-1	TRBJ2-1	CSARQGGGGNNEQFF
15	TRBV4-1	TRBJ1-1	CASSQVGLLNTEAFF
15	TRBV7-8	TRBJ2-1	CASSFATSSYNEQFF
16	TRBV4-2	TRBJ2-5	CASSQDWGGASETQYF
15	TRBV7-3	TRBJ2-3	CASSLGLLATDTQYF
14	TRBV7-9	TRBJ2-1	CASRLSGGDNEQFF
12	TRBV12-5	TRBJ2-1	CANGLVLEEQFF
13	TRBV2	TRBJ1-2	CASTSGTYYGYTF
17	TRBV7-8	TRBJ2-5	CASSLDVGDRGQETQYF
16	TRBV4-1	TRBJ2-7	CASSQDGTGAWYEQYF
12	TRBV6-2/TRBV6-3	TRBJ2-7	CASSYSRQKQYF
12	TRBV4-2	TRBJ2-1	CASSQLGDEQFF
13	TRBV2	TRBJ2-1	CASSGTNYNEQFF
15	TRBV27	TRBJ2-2	CASSRGLAVTGELFF
15	TRBV15	TRBJ2-5	CATSRVPPPQETQYF
14	TRBV14	TRBJ2-3	CASSQWRSTDTQYF
16	TRBV7-9	TRBJ2-7	CASSFQEGGGDYEQYF
13	TRBV7-6	TRBJ1-1	CASSLGPLDEAFF
16	TRBV29-1	TRBJ2-6	CSVELPTNSGANVLTF
15	TRBV6-2/TRBV6-3	TRBJ2-1	CASSWVESIYNEQFF